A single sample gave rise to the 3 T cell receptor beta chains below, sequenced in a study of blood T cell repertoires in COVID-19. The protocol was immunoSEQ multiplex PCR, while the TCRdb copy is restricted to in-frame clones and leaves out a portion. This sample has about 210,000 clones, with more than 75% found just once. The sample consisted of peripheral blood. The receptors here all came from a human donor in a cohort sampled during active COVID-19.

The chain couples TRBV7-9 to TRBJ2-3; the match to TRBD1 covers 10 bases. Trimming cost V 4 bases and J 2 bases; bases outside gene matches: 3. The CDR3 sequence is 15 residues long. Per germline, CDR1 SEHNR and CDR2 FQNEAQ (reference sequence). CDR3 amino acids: CASSSGQGLTDTQYF. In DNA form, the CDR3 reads TGTGCCAGCAGCTCGGGACAGGGGCTCACAGATACGCAGTATTTT.

The CDR3 reads CASSGGLETQYF. The CDR3 bases are TGTGCCAGCAGTGGAGGGCTAGAGACCCAGTACTTC. This sequence joins TRBV28 and TRBJ2-5, with D maybe TRBD2 (6 bases). Per germline, CDR1 MDHEN and CDR2 SYDVKM. V was shortened by 5 bases and J by 4 bases, with 8 bases between the two germline ends. The CDR3 length is 12 residues.

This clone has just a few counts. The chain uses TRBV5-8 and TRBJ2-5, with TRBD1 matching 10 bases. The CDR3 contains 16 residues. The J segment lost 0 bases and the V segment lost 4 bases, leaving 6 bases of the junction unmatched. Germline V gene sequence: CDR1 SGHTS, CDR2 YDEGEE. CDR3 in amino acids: CASSPTGTGDQETQYF. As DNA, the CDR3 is TGTGCCAGCAGCCCGACCGGGACAGGGGACCAAGAGACCCAGTACTTC.